This TCR beta chain was observed in a study of vaccination and CD4 T cells after COVID-19. The Oncomine TCR Beta short-read assay sequenced DNA from cultured CD4+ T cells. TCRdb reprocessed the PCR reads with MiXCR, giving one entry per CDR3 protein. Altogether around 10,000 distinct CDR3 sequences are present, 65% to 70% being singletons, with the ten largest covering around 8.8%. The treatment is: approximately 9-day PBMC culture with coronavirus spike peptide pools or control peptides (ViraFEST assay). Germline V gene lookup returns CDR1 MDHEN and CDR2 SYDVKM. Trimming cost V 3 bases and J 4 bases, with 21 bases left between them. CDR3 length: 17 amino acids. As regards this clonotype: No antigen is known for it.

The source of this sequence is a human donor who had recovered from COVID-19. The input for sequencing was CD4+ T cells from blood, cultured in vitro, taken before SARS-CoV-2 vaccination. The gene calls are TRBV28 and TRBJ1-2; a weak D match, TRBD1 (5 bases). CDR3 sequence (DNA): TGTGCCAGCAGTTTCCACTTGGAGGGGCGGCCCACCTATGGCTACACCTTC. Translating gives CASSFHLEGRPTYGYTF.